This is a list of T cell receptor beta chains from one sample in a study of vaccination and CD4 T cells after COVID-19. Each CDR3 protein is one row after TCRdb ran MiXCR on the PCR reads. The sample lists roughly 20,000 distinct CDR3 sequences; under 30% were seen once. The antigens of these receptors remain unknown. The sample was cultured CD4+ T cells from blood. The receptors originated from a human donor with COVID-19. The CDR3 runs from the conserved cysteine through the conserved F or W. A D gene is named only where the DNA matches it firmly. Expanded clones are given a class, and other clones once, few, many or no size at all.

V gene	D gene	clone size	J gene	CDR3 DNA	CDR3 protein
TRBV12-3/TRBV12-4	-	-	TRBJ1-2	TGTGCCAGCAGTCCCCACGGGACAAGGGCCTTCTATGGCTACACCTTC	CASSPHGTRAFYGYTF
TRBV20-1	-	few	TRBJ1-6	TGCAGTGCTAGAGATATGGGACACACTAGCTCCTATAATTCACCCCTCCACTTT	CSARDMGHTSSYNSPLHF
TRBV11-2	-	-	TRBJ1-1	TGTGCCAGCAGCTTACTTGAGAGGGCTGAAGCTTTCTTT	CASSLLERAEAFF
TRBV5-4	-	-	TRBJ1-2	TGTGCCAGCAGCCTAAGGACTGCTAACTATGGCTACACCTTC	CASSLRTANYGYTF
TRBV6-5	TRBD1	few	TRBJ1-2	TGTGCCAGCAGTTACAAGGGGGCGCATATCTATGGCTACACCTTC	CASSYKGAHIYGYTF
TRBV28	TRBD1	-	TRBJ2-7	TGTGCCAGCTGGGTACAGGGGAGCAAGGAGCAGTACTTC	CASWVQGSKEQYF
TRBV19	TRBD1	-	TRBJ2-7	TGTGCCAGTAGTAGGGACAGGGCCTACGAGCAGTACTTC	CASSRDRAYEQYF
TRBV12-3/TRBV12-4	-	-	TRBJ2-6	TGTGCCAGCAGTTTAGTGGGTTTGCTAAAGGGGGCCAACGTCCTGACTTTC	CASSLVGLLKGANVLTF
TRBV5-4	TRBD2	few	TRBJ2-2	TGTGCCAGCAGCCAGGGACTAGCGGGGAAGAACACCGGGGAGCTGTTTTTT	CASSQGLAGKNTGELFF
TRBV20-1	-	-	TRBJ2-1	TGCAGTGCTAGAGATCCCCTAACCCATAATGAGCAGTTCTTC	CSARDPLTHNEQFF
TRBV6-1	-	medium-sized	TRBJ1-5	TGTGCCAGCAGTGAACGGCAGAAGGGGGGCAATCAGCCCCAGCATTTT	CASSERQKGGNQPQHF
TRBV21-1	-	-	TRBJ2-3	TGTGCCAGCTTAAAACAGAGGGGCGTGAGCACAGATACGCAGTATTTT	CASLKQRGVSTDTQYF
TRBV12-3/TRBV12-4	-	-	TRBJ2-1	TGTGCCAGCAGGCTCGCTAACTACAATGAGCAGTTCTTC	CASRLANYNEQFF
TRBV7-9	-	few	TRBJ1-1	TGTGCCAGCAGCCCTGAGAGAGGGGCGAACACTGAAGCTTTCTTT	CASSPERGANTEAFF
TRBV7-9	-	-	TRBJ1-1	TGTGCCAGCAGCTACAGAGGGGTGAATGAAGCTTTCTTT	CASSYRGVNEAFF
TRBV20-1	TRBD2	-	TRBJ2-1	TGCAGTGCTAGGGGCGGGGGGAACAATGAGCAGTTCTTC	CSARGGGNNEQFF
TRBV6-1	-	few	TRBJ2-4	TGTGCCAGCAGTGGGGCAGGGGACAAAAACATTCAGTACTTC	CASSGAGDKNIQYF
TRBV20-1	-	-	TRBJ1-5	TGCAGTGCTATGGCAATGGGAGGATATAATCAGCCCCAGCATTTT	CSAMAMGGYNQPQHF
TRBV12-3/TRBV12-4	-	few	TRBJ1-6	TGTGCCACAGCTACAGGCAATTCACCCCTCCACTTT	CATATGNSPLHF
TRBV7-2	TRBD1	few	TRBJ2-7	TGTGCCAGCAGCCTAGGGACAGGGGGCAACGAGCAGTACTTC	CASSLGTGGNEQYF
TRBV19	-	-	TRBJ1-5	TGTGCCAGCTCCCCCCCCGGTACACAATATAGCAATCAGCCCCAGCATTTT	CASSPPGTQYSNQPQHF